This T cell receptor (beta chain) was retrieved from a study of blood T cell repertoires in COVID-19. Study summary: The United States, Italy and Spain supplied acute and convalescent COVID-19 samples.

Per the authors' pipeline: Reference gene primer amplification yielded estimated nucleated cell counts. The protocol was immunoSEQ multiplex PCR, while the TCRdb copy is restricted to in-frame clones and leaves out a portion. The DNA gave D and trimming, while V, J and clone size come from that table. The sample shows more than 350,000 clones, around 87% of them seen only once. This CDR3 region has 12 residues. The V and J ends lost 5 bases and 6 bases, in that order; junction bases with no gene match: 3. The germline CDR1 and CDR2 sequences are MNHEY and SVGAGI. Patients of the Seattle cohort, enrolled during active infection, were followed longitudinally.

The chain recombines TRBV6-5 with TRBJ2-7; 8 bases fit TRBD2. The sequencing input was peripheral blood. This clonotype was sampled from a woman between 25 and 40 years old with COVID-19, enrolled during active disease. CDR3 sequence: CASSRGGIEQYF. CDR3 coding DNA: TGTGCCAGCAGTCGGGGGGGGATCGAGCAGTACTTC.